The 9 T cell receptor beta chains presented below share a single source sample, sequenced in a study of shared clonotypes between healthy human individuals. Sequenced by immunoSEQ multiplex PCR; TCRdb stores in-frame clones only, minus some. The repertoire has nearly 1,000,000 clones, 76% of them found once; the top ten carry about 1.5%. Source material: memory CD4+ T cells sorted from blood. Subset indicated: CD45RA-negative fraction. The receptors come from a young man in good health.

In the case of this clone: One base away lies a much larger clone, so this may be a sequencing read error. This chain links TRBV9 with TRBJ1-2, with D perhaps matching TRBD1 (5 bases). Germline V CDR1 and CDR2: SGDLS, YYNGEE. The CDR3 runs 12 residues. Trimming stripped 3 bases from V and 2 bases from J, with 5 bases between. The CDR3 nucleotides are TGTGCCAGCAGCGGACAGAACTATGGCTACACCTTC. This translates into CASSGQNYGYTF.

The chain combines TRBV9 with TRBJ2-3; possible D gene TRBD1, 6 bases. With 4 bases removed from V and 1 base from J, the gap between germline ends came to 13 bases. CDR1 and CDR2 (germline): SGDLS, YYNGEE. The CDR3 has 15 residues. The CDR3 DNA follows: TGTGCCAGCAGCACTCGGGACACCCGCACAGATACGCAGTATTTT. This sequence encodes CASSTRDTRTDTQYF.

This sequence joins TRBV7-2 and TRBJ2-3; unclear D gene. Germline V gene lookup returns CDR1 SGHTA and CDR2 FQGNSA. Trimming removed 2 bases at V and 4 bases at J, with 16 bases between. The CDR3 is 16 amino acids. The CDR3 loop reads CASSLSWLTNADTQYF. CDR3 DNA: TGTGCCAGCAGCTTATCTTGGCTAACGAACGCAGATACGCAGTATTTT.

The chain couples TRBV27 to TRBJ2-1; D unclear. This CDR3 region has 13 residues. CDR1 and CDR2 from the germline V gene are MNHEY and SMNVEV (reference sequence). V lost 3 bases and J 4 bases, leaving 7 bases between the germline ends. This CDR3 reads CASSLNGYNEQFF. In nucleotides, the CDR3 is TGTGCCAGCAGTTTGAACGGTTACAATGAGCAGTTCTTC.

The chain combines TRBV7-2 with TRBJ2-5; D is unclear. Germline CDR1 reads SGHTA; CDR2 reads FQGNSA. Trimming shortened V by 3 bases and J by 7 bases, and 6 bases separated the two germline ends. This CDR3 has 11 residues. CDR3 residues: CASSFSATQYF. CDR3 sequence (DNA): TGTGCCAGCAGCTTTTCCGCGACCCAGTACTTC.

The chain links TRBV18 to TRBJ2-1, with D possibly being TRBD2 (5 bases). This CDR3 region has 13 residues. V lost 5 bases and J 9 bases, leaving 14 bases between the germline ends. Germline CDR1 KGHSH, CDR2 LQKENI. The DNA for the CDR3 is TGTGCCAGCTCATTTCGGGCGGGCGGTGAGCAGTTCTTC. It translates to CASSFRAGGEQFF.

The chain is built from TRBV11-2 and TRBJ1-4, with D unclear. Trimming cost V 1 base and J 4 bases, with 7 bases left between them. The germline CDR1 and CDR2 sequences are SGHAT and FQNNGV. This CDR3 has 14 amino acids. CDR3 coding DNA: TGTGCCAGCAGCTTAGGCAGGAATAATGAAAAACTGTTTTTT. This encodes CASSLGRNNEKLFF.

This chain joins TRBV6-5 and TRBJ1-2; TRBD1 matches at 8 bases. After removal of 3 bases from V and 8 bases from J, the junction contained 8 bases not matched to a gene. Germline V lookup: CDR1 MNHEY, CDR2 SVGAGI. CDR3 size: 14 residues. CDR3 residues: CASSYVAGGLGYTF. The CDR3 nucleotides are TGTGCCAGCAGTTATGTTGCAGGGGGCCTCGGCTACACCTTC.

The chain couples TRBV18 to TRBJ2-7, with D hard to call. CDR1 and CDR2 from the germline V gene are KGHSH and LQKENI. The CDR3 is 12 amino acids. V lost 2 bases and J lost 6, with 8 bases in between. Here the CDR3 reads CASSPVVPEQYF. The CDR3 DNA is TGTGCCAGCTCACCAGTGGTTCCCGAGCAGTACTTC. Complete variable domain (other parts from reference TRBV18 and TRBJ2-7): NAGVMQNPRHLVRRRGQEARLRCSPMKGHSHVYWYRQLPEEGLKFMVYLQKENIIDESGMPKERFSAEFPKEGPSILRIQQVVRGDSAAYFCASSPVVPEQYFGPGTRLTVT.